The 14 T cell receptor beta chains below come from one sample, sequenced in a study of T cell responses to AZD1222 COVID-19 vaccine. TCRdb's table, derived via immunoSEQ multiplex PCR, lists solely in-frame clones and lacks some. Of fewer than 150,000 clones in the sample, about 89% were seen once. The input for sequencing was peripheral blood, taken 28 days after the second AZD1222 dose. These TCRs come from an adult who received the AZD1222 COVID-19 vaccine.

The chain recombines TRBV7-2 with TRBJ1-1; D remains ambiguous. CDR1 is SGHTA and CDR2 is FQGNSA in the germline V gene. V shed 6 bases and J shed 1 base, with 12 bases lying between them. CDR3 length equals 14 residues. CDR3 amino acids: CASSPRQRNTEAFF. In DNA, the CDR3 is TGTGCCAGCAGTCCTCGACAAAGGAACACTGAAGCTTTCTTT.

This chain links TRBV3-1 (or the pseudogene TRBV3-2) with TRBJ1-3; D is unclear. The CDR3 totals 14 residues. CDR1 and CDR2 (germline): LGHDT, YNNKEL (reference sequence). Trimming cost V 1 base and J 4 bases, with 8 bases left between them. CDR3 in DNA: TGTGCCAGCAGCCAAGCAGGCCACGGAAACACCATATATTTT. It is translated as CASSQAGHGNTIYF.

The rearrangement uses TRBV11-2 and TRBJ2-3; D is unclear. The CDR3 is 12 amino acids. Germline values: CDR1 SGHAT, CDR2 FQNNGV. Trimming removed 3 bases at V and 4 bases at J, with 5 bases between. CDR3: CASSFSPDTQYF. The CDR3 DNA reads TGTGCCAGCAGCTTTTCCCCAGATACGCAGTATTTT.

V usage is TRBV10-2 and J usage is TRBJ2-5, with TRBD1 identical over 10 bases. The CDR3 runs to 16 residues. The V and J ends lost 6 bases and 5 bases, in that order; junction bases with no gene match: 12. CDR1 and CDR2 from the germline V gene are WSHSY and SAAADI. As DNA, the CDR3 is TGCGCCAGCAGCACTCAGACAGGGGGCGTGAAGGAGACCCAGTACTTC. Translated, it gives CASSTQTGGVKETQYF.

The chain has TRBV11-2 and TRBJ1-2, with a tentative D call TRBD1 (5 bases). The CDR3 length is 12 residues. Germline CDR1 reads SGHAT; CDR2 reads FQNNGV. V shed 0 bases and J shed 8 bases, with 7 bases lying between them. CDR3 bases: TGTGCCAGCAGCTTAGACAGGGTGGGCTACACCTTC. It specifies CASSLDRVGYTF. Complete variable domain (other parts from reference TRBV11-2 and TRBJ1-2): EAGVAQSPRYKIIEKRQSVAFWCNPISGHATLYWYQQILGQGPKLLIQFQNNGVVDDSQLPKDRFSAERLKGVDSTLKIQPAKLEDSAVYLCASSLDRVGYTFGSGTRLTVV.

The chain is built from TRBV6-5 and TRBJ2-7; D might be TRBD1 or TRBD2, each matching 5 bases. The germline V gene encodes CDR1 MNHEY and CDR2 SVGAGI. This CDR3 spans 14 amino acids. V lost 5 bases and J lost 2, with 13 bases in between. CDR3 protein: CASSQGPGPYEQYF. CDR3 coding DNA: TGTGCCAGCAGTCAGGGACCAGGGCCCTACGAGCAGTACTTC.

CDR3 nucleotides: TGTGCCAGCAGCGAAGGGCCCACAGATACGCAGTATTTT. The encoded protein is CASSEGPTDTQYF. This rearrangement joins TRBV9 to TRBJ2-3; D gene ambiguous. Per the germline V gene, CDR1 is SGDLS and CDR2 is YYNGEE. V lost 3 bases to trimming and J lost 2 bases, with 7 bases between them. The CDR3 is 13 residues long.

CDR3 sequence: CASSVVGQGNTEAFF. The CDR3 DNA reads TGTGCCAGCAGCGTAGTGGGACAGGGGAACACTGAAGCTTTCTTT. V usage is TRBV9 and J usage is TRBJ1-1, with TRBD1 matching over 9 bases. CDR1 SGDLS and CDR2 YYNGEE come from the germline V gene. J gave up 1 base and V 0 bases, and 1 base lay outside the gene matches. This CDR3 contains 15 residues.

The rearrangement uses TRBV7-9 and TRBJ2-1, with 9 bases identical to TRBD2. Germline CDR1 SEHNR, CDR2 FQNEAQ (reference sequence). V shed 1 base and J 4 bases; nucleotides not matched to a gene: 5. This CDR3 contains 16 residues. CDR3 DNA sequence: TGTGCCAGCAGCTTAGTAGGCGGGGGGGCTTACAATGAGCAGTTCTTC. This encodes CASSLVGGGAYNEQFF. The variable domain in full, with the rest retrieved from reference TRBV7-9 and TRBJ2-1, is DTGVSQNPRHKITKRGQNVTFRCDPISEHNRLYWYRQTLGQGPEFLTYFQNEAQLEKSRLLSDRFSAERPKGSFSTLEIQRTEQGDSAMYLCASSLVGGGAYNEQFFGPGTRLTVL.

The chain joins TRBV14 to TRBJ1-1; TRBD1 matches 8 bases. This CDR3 comprises 15 residues. J gave up 6 bases and V 5 bases, and 11 bases lay outside the gene matches. The germline V gene encodes CDR1 SGHDN and CDR2 FVKESK. The CDR3 loop is CASSSLDRARAEAFF. The CDR3 nucleotides are TGTGCCAGCAGCTCTCTGGACAGGGCTCGCGCTGAAGCTTTCTTT.

CDR3 coding DNA: TGCGCCAGCAAGTCGCAGGGGGTGTACACTAATGAAAAACTGTTTTTT. Amino acid sequence: CASKSQGVYTNEKLFF. The chain employs TRBV4-3 and TRBJ1-4; TRBD1 matches at 7 bases. Trimming at V came to 7 bases and at J to 2 bases, leaving 10 bases not matched to a gene. The CDR3 is made up of 16 amino acids. Germline CDR1 LGHNA, CDR2 YSLEER.

In regard to this clone: The junction departs from germline at one end; a sequencing error may be responsible. The V gene is TRBV6-2 or TRBV6-3, the J gene TRBJ1-5; D remains unclear. The CDR3 loop spans 13 amino acids. Germline CDR1 MNHEY, CDR2 SVGEGT. The CDR3 DNA reads TGTGCCAGCAGTTACGATGGGAATCGGCCCCAGCATTTT. It is translated as CASSYDGNRPQHF.

This rearrangement joins TRBV7-9 to TRBJ1-1; D is perhaps TRBD1 (6 bases). Per germline, CDR1 SEHNR and CDR2 FQNEAQ (reference sequence). The CDR3 runs to 14 residues. V was pared by 1 base and J by 7 bases, with 13 bases between. Here the CDR3 reads CASSLVGDTVEAFF. The CDR3 DNA is TGTGCCAGCAGCTTAGTCGGGGACACCGTTGAAGCTTTCTTT.

The CDR3 bases are TGCGCCAGCAGCCCCCAGGGGGGGTTTGGCTACACCTTC. It encodes CASSPQGGFGYTF. V usage is TRBV5-1 and J usage is TRBJ1-2, with 7 nucleotides matching TRBD1. The germline CDR1 and CDR2 sequences are SGHRS and YFSETQ. J was trimmed by 7 bases and V by 4 bases; bases with no gene match: 7. This CDR3 is 13 amino acids long.